This T cell receptor (beta chain) comes out of a study of blood T cell repertoires in COVID-19. The overall study: The United States, Italy and Spain were the sources of the acute and convalescent COVID-19 samples.

Germline CDR1 and CDR2: SNHLY and FYNNEI. Trimming took off 8 bases at V and 4 bases at J, with 9 bases between the two ends. This CDR3 comprises 12 residues. The method was immunoSEQ multiplex PCR; TCRdb's version includes in-frame clones alone and lacks a portion of them. The profile shows 25,000 to 35,000 clones, more than 75% of them singletons. The receptor comes from a woman aged 70-85 years with acute or convalescent COVID-19. The sequenced material came from peripheral blood. This chain connects TRBV2 to TRBJ1-5; TRBD1 might be the D (6 bases). CDR3 coding DNA: TGTGCCAGCCGACAGGCGAATCAGCCCCAGCATTTT. It yields the protein CASRQANQPQHF.